The 21 T cell receptor beta chains listed next were all sequenced from one sample in a study of blood T cell repertoires in COVID-19. Measured with immunoSEQ multiplex PCR; TCRdb has only the in-frame clones, and not every one. This sample has fewer than 350,000 clones, with around 90% found just once. Sequencing was done on a sample of peripheral blood. These receptors all stem from a woman aged 60 to 75 with COVID-19, enrolled during active disease.

This clone was detected once. An end of the junction differs from the germline gene, which may be a read error. Other DNA sequences in the same sample also yield this CDR3. V is TRBV13 and J is TRBJ1-1; D is uncertain. The germline V gene has CDR1 PRHDT and CDR2 FYEKMQ (reference sequence). This CDR3 has 14 amino acids. The CDR3 loop reads CASSSTVKNTEAFF. The CDR3, as DNA: TGCGCCAGCAGCTCAACAGTGAAAAACACTGAAGCTTTCTTT. The full variable domain, rest sourced from reference TRBV13 and TRBJ1-1, is AAGVIQSPRHLIKEKRETATLKCYPIPRHDTVYWYQQGPGQDPQFLISFYEKMQSDKGSIPDRFSAQQFSDYHSELNMSSLELGDSALYFCASSSTVKNTEAFFGQGTRLTVV.

This rearrangement joins TRBV28 to TRBJ1-4; 10 nucleotides align to TRBD1. The CDR3 runs 15 residues. CDR1 MDHEN and CDR2 SYDVKM come from the germline V gene. The V gene end was trimmed by 5 bases and the J gene end by 13 bases; junction bases not matched to a gene: 13. In DNA, the CDR3 is TGTGCCAGCAGTCCTCAGGGACAGGGGCCGGGGGTACTGTTTTTT. Residues: CASSPQGQGPGVLFF.

The genes are TRBV19 and TRBJ1-6; D gene unclear. This CDR3 has 15 residues. In germline, CDR1 is LNHDA, CDR2 SQIVND (reference sequence). V was cut by 7 bases and J by 0 bases, with 10 bases left in between. CDR3 loop: CASTPRSSYNSPLHF. Written as DNA, the CDR3 is TGTGCCAGTACCCCGCGGAGCTCCTATAATTCACCCCTCCACTTT. The full variable domain, rest sourced from reference TRBV19 and TRBJ1-6, is DGGITQSPKYLFRKEGQNVTLSCEQNLNHDAMYWYRQDPGQGLRLIYYSQIVNDFQKGDIAEGYSVSREKKESFPLTVTSAQKNPTAFYLCASTPRSSYNSPLHFGNGTRLTVT.

CDR3 region: CAISEATGSSYEQYF. CDR3 sequence (DNA): TGTGCCATCAGCGAGGCGACAGGAAGCTCCTACGAGCAGTACTTC. The chain couples TRBV10-3 to TRBJ2-7, with D possibly TRBD1 on 6 matching bases. The CDR3 contains 15 residues. The germline V and J ends were trimmed by 6 bases and 0 bases, with 15 bases remaining between them. Germline loops: CDR1 ENHRY, CDR2 SYGVKD.

This chain joins TRBV5-8 and TRBJ1-4; D gene uncertain. V was clipped by 3 bases and J by 5 bases, with 5 bases between them. CDR1 is SGHTS and CDR2 is YDEGEE in the germline V gene. The CDR3 totals 12 residues. The CDR3 here is CASSSLNEKLFF. The CDR3, as DNA: TGTGCCAGCAGCTCACTCAATGAAAAACTGTTTTTT.

This chain connects TRBV19 to TRBJ1-6, with D perhaps TRBD1 (5 bases). V lost 9 bases to trimming and J lost 13 bases, with 10 bases between them. Germline CDR1 and CDR2: LNHDA and SQIVND (reference sequence). The CDR3 is 10 residues long. CDR3 protein: CASGGFPLHF. CDR3 bases: TGTGCCAGCGGGGGGTTCCCCCTCCACTTT.

The V and J genes are TRBV3-1 (or the pseudogene TRBV3-2) and TRBJ1-2, with TRBD1 matching over 7 bases. Germline loops: CDR1 LGHDT, CDR2 YNNKEL (reference sequence). CDR3 size: 14 residues. With 2 bases clipped from V and 4 bases from J, the junction kept 4 bases outside the gene matches. The CDR3 is CASSQTGDLYGYTF. The CDR3 bases are TGTGCCAGCAGCCAAACAGGGGACCTCTATGGCTACACCTTC.

This clone has only a few counts. The chain uses TRBV5-1 and TRBJ1-1, with TRBD1 identical over 9 bases. In germline, CDR1 is SGHRS, CDR2 YFSETQ. The CDR3 consists of 15 residues. J lost 8 bases, V lost 2 bases, and 10 bases had no gene match. In DNA, the CDR3 is TGCGCCAGCAGCTTATACTCGACAGGGGGAGCAGAAGCTTTCTTT. Its protein product is CASSLYSTGGAEAFF.

The gene calls are TRBV18 and TRBJ1-2; D remains unclear. This CDR3 is built from 13 residues. The V gene's germline CDR1 is KGHSH and CDR2 LQKENI. V dropped 4 bases and J dropped 2 bases, with 8 bases sitting between them. CDR3 nucleotide sequence: TGTGCCAGCTCACGTAACAGAAACTATGGCTACACCTTC. It translates to CASSRNRNYGYTF. The variable domain in full, with the rest retrieved from reference TRBV18 and TRBJ1-2, is NAGVMQNPRHLVRRRGQEARLRCSPMKGHSHVYWYRQLPEEGLKFMVYLQKENIIDESGMPKERFSAEFPKEGPSILRIQQVVRGDSAAYFCASSRNRNYGYTFGSGTRLTVV.

This clone has only one observation. The chain uses TRBV28 and TRBJ2-2, with 10 positions matching TRBD2. With V trimmed by 3 bases and J by 4 bases, 2 bases remained unmatched. Germline loops: CDR1 MDHEN, CDR2 SYDVKM. This CDR3 contains 15 residues. The CDR3: CASSFSGGGTGELFF. CDR3 DNA sequence: TGTGCCAGCAGTTTCAGCGGGGGGGGCACCGGGGAGCTGTTTTTT.

This chain links TRBV28 with TRBJ1-6, with D maybe TRBD1 (5 bases). This CDR3 spans 14 amino acids. Trimming stripped 2 bases from V and 5 bases from J, with 7 bases between. Germline V gene lookup returns CDR1 MDHEN and CDR2 SYDVKM. CDR3 coding DNA: TGTGCCAGCAGTTTAATACAGGATAATTCACCCCTCCACTTT. The encoded protein is CASSLIQDNSPLHF.

The chain links TRBV9 to TRBJ2-7, with D perhaps TRBD1 (8 bases). This CDR3 region has 13 residues. Germline lookup yields CDR1 SGDLS and CDR2 YYNGEE. The ends were cut back, 4 bases at V and 7 bases at J, with 15 bases in the middle. The CDR3: CASSTGGVGEQYF. The CDR3 DNA follows: TGTGCCAGCAGCACAGGGGGGGTTGGTGAGCAGTACTTC.

The chain joins TRBV28 to TRBJ1-4, with TRBD1 matching 7 bases. Germline V gene sequence: CDR1 MDHEN, CDR2 SYDVKM. This CDR3 comprises 16 residues. J lost 8 bases, V lost 4 bases, and 13 bases had no gene match. The CDR3 reads CASSSLNRGSKEKLFF. For the CDR3, the DNA is TGTGCCAGCAGTTCCCTTAACAGGGGCAGTAAGGAAAAACTGTTTTTT.

The chain joins TRBV9 to TRBJ2-3, with 14 bases that match TRBD2. This CDR3 comprises 16 residues. Germline V CDR1 and CDR2: SGDLS, YYNGEE. Losses at the gene ends were 4 bases for V and 4 bases for J; bases not matched to a gene: 5. CDR3: CASSLGLAGGPDTQYF. The DNA of the CDR3 is TGTGCCAGCAGCCTCGGACTAGCGGGGGGTCCAGATACGCAGTATTTT.

V and J are TRBV14 and TRBJ1-1; D is undetermined. The germline CDR1 and CDR2 sequences are SGHDN and FVKESK. V dropped 3 bases and J dropped 4 bases, with 9 bases sitting between them. The CDR3 is made up of 13 amino acids. CDR3 DNA: TGTGCCAGCAGCCAGGTCCGGTTCACTGAAGCTTTCTTT. Its protein is CASSQVRFTEAFF.

The V and J genes are TRBV2 and TRBJ2-2; possibly TRBD1 for D (6 bases). Germline-derived CDR1 and CDR2 are SNHLY and FYNNEI. The CDR3 is 16 residues long. Trimming left V 4 bases short and J 1 base short, with 13 bases between. Written as DNA, the CDR3 is TGTGCCAGCAGTGTCCTTTGGGGACAGAACACCGGGGAGCTGTTTTTT. The encoded protein is CASSVLWGQNTGELFF.

The rearrangement links TRBV4-1 to TRBJ1-1, with D uncertain. V lost 2 bases to trimming and J lost 0 bases, with 7 bases between them. Germline loops: CDR1 MGHRA, CDR2 YSYEKL. This CDR3 contains 14 residues. CDR3 bases: TGCGCCAGCAGCCAATGGCAAATGAACACTGAAGCTTTCTTT. It translates to CASSQWQMNTEAFF.

The genes are TRBV27 and TRBJ1-6, with no clear D. Germline V gives CDR1 MNHEY, CDR2 SMNVEV (reference sequence). This CDR3 contains 12 residues. V was shortened by 9 bases and J by 7 bases, with 10 bases between the two germline ends. CDR3: CASARGNSPLHF. CDR3 bases: TGTGCCAGTGCCCGAGGAAATTCACCCCTCCACTTT.

This rearrangement joins TRBV28 to TRBJ1-1, with D perhaps matching TRBD1 (5 bases). V was shortened by 8 bases and J by 5 bases, with 9 bases between the two germline ends. The CDR3 has 11 residues. Per germline, CDR1 MDHEN and CDR2 SYDVKM. CDR3 in DNA: TGTGCCAGCGCCTCAGGGACTGAAGCTTTCTTT. Residues: CASASGTEAFF.

The V call is TRBV19, the J call TRBJ2-7; maybe TRBD1 (6 bases). Trimming took off 1 base at V and 4 bases at J, with 14 bases between the two ends. The CDR3 totals 15 residues. Germline lookup yields CDR1 LNHDA and CDR2 SQIVND (reference sequence). The CDR3 spells CASSIGFRGPYEQYF. For the CDR3, the DNA is TGTGCCAGTAGTATAGGGTTCAGGGGACCTTACGAGCAGTACTTC.

The chain links TRBV4-1 to TRBJ2-5; TRBD1 matches at 8 bases. Per the germline V gene, CDR1 is MGHRA and CDR2 is YSYEKL. The CDR3 runs 16 residues. Losses at the gene ends were 4 bases for V and 5 bases for J; bases not matched to a gene: 12. The CDR3 reads CASSREEDRVGETQYF. The CDR3 DNA reads as TGCGCCAGCAGCCGAGAAGAGGACAGGGTTGGGGAGACCCAGTACTTC.